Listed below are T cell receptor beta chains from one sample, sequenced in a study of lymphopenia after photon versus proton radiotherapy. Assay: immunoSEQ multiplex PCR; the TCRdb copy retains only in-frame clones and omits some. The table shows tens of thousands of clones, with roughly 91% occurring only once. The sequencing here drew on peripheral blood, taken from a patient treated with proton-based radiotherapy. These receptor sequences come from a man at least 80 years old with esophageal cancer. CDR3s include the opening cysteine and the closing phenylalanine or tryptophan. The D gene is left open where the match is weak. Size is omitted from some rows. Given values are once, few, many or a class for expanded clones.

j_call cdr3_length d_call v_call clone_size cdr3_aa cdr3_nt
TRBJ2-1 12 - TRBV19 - CASSGFNNEQFF TGTGCCAGTAGCGGCTTTAACAATGAGCAGTTCTTC
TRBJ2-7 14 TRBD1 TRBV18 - CASSPARDRAEQYF TGTGCCAGCTCACCGGCCCGGGACAGGGCCGAGCAGTACTTC
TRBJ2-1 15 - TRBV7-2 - CASSLAALDYNEQFF TGTGCCAGCAGCTTAGCGGCTTTGGACTACAATGAGCAGTTCTTC
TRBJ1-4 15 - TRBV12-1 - CASSWTGGTNEKLFF TGTGCCAGCAGCTGGACAGGGGGGACTAATGAAAAACTGTTTTTT
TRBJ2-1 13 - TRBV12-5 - CASAPAVRGEQFF TGTGCTAGTGCCCCGGCCGTCCGAGGGGAGCAGTTCTTC
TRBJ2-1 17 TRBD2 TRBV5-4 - CASSLKLAENSYNEQFF TGTGCCAGCAGCCTAAAACTAGCGGAGAACTCCTACAATGAGCAGTTCTTC
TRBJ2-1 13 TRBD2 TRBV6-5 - CASSYGTNHEQFF TGTGCCAGCAGTTACGGGACTAACCATGAGCAGTTCTTC
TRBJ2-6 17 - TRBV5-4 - CASSLVTGPSGANVLTF TGTGCCAGCAGCTTGGTAACAGGCCCCTCTGGGGCCAACGTCCTGACTTTC
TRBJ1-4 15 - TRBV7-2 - CASSRWGTTNEKLFF TGTGCCAGCAGCCGGTGGGGAACAACTAATGAAAAACTGTTTTTT
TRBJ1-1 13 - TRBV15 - CATSRVMNTEAFF TGTGCCACCAGCAGAGTAATGAACACTGAAGCTTTCTTT
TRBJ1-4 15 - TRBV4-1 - CASSQDGGANEKLFF TGCGCCAGCAGCCAAGATGGGGGGGCTAATGAAAAACTGTTTTTT
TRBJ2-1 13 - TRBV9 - CASSVGQYNEQFF TGTGCCAGCAGCGTAGGGCAGTACAATGAGCAGTTCTTC
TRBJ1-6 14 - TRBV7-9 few CASSPNREVSPLHF TGTGCCAGCAGCCCTAACAGGGAAGTGTCACCCCTCCACTTT
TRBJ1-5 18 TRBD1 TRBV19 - CASSITGQGAYSNQPQHF TGTGCCAGTAGTATAACGGGACAGGGGGCATATAGCAATCAGCCCCAGCATTTT
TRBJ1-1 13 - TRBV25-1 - CASSYSLNTEAFF TGTGCCAGCAGTTATAGCCTGAACACTGAAGCTTTCTTT
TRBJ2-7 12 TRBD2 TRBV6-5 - CASSYSTSVKYF TGTGCCAGCAGTTACTCGACTAGCGTAAAGTACTTC
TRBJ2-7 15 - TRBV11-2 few CASSLGASTNYEQYF TGTGCCAGCAGCTTAGGGGCCTCAACAAACTACGAGCAGTACTTC
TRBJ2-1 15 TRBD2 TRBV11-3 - CASSLGLAAYNEQFF TGTGCCAGCAGCTTGGGACTAGCGGCCTACAATGAGCAGTTCTTC
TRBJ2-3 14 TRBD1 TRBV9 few CASSARGPTDTQYF TGTGCCAGCAGCGCCAGGGGGCCAACAGATACGCAGTATTTT
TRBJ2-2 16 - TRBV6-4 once CASVMRGRTNTGELFF TGTGCCAGCGTCATGAGGGGGAGAACGAACACCGGGGAGCTGTTTTTT
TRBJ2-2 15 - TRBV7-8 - CASSLVSQASGELFF TGTGCCAGCAGCTTAGTATCTCAGGCCTCCGGGGAGCTGTTTTTT
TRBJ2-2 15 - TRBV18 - CASSPSDRPTGELFF TGTGCCAGCTCTCCCTCGGATCGGCCCACCGGGGAGCTGTTTTTT
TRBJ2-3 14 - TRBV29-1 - CSVEGGKGTDTQYF TGCAGCGTTGAAGGGGGTAAGGGCACAGATACGCAGTATTTT
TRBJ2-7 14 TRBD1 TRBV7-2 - CASSVQTGYYEQYF TGTGCCAGCAGCGTACAGACAGGGTACTACGAGCAGTACTTC
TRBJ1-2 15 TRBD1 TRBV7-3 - CASSSRTGGAGGYTF TGTGCCAGCAGCTCGCGGACAGGGGGCGCGGGGGGCTACACCTTC
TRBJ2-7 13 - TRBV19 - CASSIQDSLEQYF TGTGCCAGTAGTATTCAGGACTCACTCGAGCAGTACTTC
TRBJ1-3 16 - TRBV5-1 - CASSPTAMGSGNTIYF TGCGCCAGCAGCCCGACAGCGATGGGCTCTGGAAACACCATATATTTT
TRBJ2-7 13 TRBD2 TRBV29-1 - CSVETSGYYEQYF TGCAGCGTTGAGACTAGCGGTTACTACGAGCAGTACTTC
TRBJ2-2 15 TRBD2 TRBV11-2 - CASSLMAGRDGELFF TGTGCCAGCAGCTTAATGGCGGGGAGGGACGGGGAGCTGTTTTTT
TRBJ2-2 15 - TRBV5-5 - CASSSRQVITGELFF TGTGCCAGCAGCTCCCGTCAGGTTATCACCGGGGAGCTGTTTTTT
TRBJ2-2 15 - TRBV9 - CASSGRNINTGELFF TGTGCCAGCAGCGGACGGAATATAAACACCGGGGAGCTGTTTTTT
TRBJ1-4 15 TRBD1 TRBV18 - CASSPPGGFSEKLFF TGTGCCAGCTCACCACCAGGGGGCTTCTCTGAAAAACTGTTTTTT
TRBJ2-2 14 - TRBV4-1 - CASMRVGTTGELFF TGCGCCAGCATGCGGGTAGGAACCACCGGGGAGCTGTTTTTT
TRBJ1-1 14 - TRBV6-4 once CASSDSSRGTEAFF TGTGCCAGCAGTGACTCGAGCAGGGGCACTGAAGCTTTCTTT
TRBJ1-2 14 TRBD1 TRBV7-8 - CASSLVGTAYGYTF TGTGCCAGCAGCTTAGTGGGGACAGCCTATGGCTACACCTTC
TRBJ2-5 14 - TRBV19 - CASSIGPPLETQYF TGTGCCAGTAGTATAGGGCCCCCTTTAGAGACCCAGTACTTC
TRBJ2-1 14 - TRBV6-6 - CASSSVGYYNEQFF TGTGCCAGCAGTAGCGTGGGCTACTACAATGAGCAGTTCTTC
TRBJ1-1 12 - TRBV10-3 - CAISATGTEAFF TGTGCCATCAGTGCCACGGGCACTGAAGCTTTCTTT
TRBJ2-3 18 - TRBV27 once CASSLNFARASGTDTQYF TGTGCCAGCAGTTTAAATTTTGCCCGGGCCTCGGGAACGGATACGCAGTATTTT
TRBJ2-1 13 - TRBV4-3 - CASSQDLNRAQFF TGCGCCAGCAGCCAAGATTTGAACAGGGCACAGTTCTTC
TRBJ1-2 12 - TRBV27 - CASSTGLRGYTF TGTGCCAGCTCTACAGGGCTCCGGGGCTACACCTTC
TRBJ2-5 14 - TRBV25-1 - CASSESVGLETQYF TGTGCCAGCAGTGAATCGGTAGGGCTAGAGACCCAGTACTTC
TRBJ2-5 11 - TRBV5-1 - CASGEWSTQYF TGCGCCAGCGGCGAGTGGTCGACCCAGTACTTC
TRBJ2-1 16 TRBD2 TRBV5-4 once CASSPGGAGSYNEQFF TGTGCCAGCAGCCCGGGAGGCGCGGGGTCCTACAATGAGCAGTTCTTC
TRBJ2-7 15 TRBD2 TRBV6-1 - CASSEGSSGVYEQYF TGTGCCAGCAGTGAAGGTTCTAGCGGGGTCTACGAGCAGTACTTC
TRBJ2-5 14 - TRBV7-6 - CASSFQRGQETQYF TGTGCCAGCAGCTTTCAACGGGGCCAAGAGACCCAGTACTTC